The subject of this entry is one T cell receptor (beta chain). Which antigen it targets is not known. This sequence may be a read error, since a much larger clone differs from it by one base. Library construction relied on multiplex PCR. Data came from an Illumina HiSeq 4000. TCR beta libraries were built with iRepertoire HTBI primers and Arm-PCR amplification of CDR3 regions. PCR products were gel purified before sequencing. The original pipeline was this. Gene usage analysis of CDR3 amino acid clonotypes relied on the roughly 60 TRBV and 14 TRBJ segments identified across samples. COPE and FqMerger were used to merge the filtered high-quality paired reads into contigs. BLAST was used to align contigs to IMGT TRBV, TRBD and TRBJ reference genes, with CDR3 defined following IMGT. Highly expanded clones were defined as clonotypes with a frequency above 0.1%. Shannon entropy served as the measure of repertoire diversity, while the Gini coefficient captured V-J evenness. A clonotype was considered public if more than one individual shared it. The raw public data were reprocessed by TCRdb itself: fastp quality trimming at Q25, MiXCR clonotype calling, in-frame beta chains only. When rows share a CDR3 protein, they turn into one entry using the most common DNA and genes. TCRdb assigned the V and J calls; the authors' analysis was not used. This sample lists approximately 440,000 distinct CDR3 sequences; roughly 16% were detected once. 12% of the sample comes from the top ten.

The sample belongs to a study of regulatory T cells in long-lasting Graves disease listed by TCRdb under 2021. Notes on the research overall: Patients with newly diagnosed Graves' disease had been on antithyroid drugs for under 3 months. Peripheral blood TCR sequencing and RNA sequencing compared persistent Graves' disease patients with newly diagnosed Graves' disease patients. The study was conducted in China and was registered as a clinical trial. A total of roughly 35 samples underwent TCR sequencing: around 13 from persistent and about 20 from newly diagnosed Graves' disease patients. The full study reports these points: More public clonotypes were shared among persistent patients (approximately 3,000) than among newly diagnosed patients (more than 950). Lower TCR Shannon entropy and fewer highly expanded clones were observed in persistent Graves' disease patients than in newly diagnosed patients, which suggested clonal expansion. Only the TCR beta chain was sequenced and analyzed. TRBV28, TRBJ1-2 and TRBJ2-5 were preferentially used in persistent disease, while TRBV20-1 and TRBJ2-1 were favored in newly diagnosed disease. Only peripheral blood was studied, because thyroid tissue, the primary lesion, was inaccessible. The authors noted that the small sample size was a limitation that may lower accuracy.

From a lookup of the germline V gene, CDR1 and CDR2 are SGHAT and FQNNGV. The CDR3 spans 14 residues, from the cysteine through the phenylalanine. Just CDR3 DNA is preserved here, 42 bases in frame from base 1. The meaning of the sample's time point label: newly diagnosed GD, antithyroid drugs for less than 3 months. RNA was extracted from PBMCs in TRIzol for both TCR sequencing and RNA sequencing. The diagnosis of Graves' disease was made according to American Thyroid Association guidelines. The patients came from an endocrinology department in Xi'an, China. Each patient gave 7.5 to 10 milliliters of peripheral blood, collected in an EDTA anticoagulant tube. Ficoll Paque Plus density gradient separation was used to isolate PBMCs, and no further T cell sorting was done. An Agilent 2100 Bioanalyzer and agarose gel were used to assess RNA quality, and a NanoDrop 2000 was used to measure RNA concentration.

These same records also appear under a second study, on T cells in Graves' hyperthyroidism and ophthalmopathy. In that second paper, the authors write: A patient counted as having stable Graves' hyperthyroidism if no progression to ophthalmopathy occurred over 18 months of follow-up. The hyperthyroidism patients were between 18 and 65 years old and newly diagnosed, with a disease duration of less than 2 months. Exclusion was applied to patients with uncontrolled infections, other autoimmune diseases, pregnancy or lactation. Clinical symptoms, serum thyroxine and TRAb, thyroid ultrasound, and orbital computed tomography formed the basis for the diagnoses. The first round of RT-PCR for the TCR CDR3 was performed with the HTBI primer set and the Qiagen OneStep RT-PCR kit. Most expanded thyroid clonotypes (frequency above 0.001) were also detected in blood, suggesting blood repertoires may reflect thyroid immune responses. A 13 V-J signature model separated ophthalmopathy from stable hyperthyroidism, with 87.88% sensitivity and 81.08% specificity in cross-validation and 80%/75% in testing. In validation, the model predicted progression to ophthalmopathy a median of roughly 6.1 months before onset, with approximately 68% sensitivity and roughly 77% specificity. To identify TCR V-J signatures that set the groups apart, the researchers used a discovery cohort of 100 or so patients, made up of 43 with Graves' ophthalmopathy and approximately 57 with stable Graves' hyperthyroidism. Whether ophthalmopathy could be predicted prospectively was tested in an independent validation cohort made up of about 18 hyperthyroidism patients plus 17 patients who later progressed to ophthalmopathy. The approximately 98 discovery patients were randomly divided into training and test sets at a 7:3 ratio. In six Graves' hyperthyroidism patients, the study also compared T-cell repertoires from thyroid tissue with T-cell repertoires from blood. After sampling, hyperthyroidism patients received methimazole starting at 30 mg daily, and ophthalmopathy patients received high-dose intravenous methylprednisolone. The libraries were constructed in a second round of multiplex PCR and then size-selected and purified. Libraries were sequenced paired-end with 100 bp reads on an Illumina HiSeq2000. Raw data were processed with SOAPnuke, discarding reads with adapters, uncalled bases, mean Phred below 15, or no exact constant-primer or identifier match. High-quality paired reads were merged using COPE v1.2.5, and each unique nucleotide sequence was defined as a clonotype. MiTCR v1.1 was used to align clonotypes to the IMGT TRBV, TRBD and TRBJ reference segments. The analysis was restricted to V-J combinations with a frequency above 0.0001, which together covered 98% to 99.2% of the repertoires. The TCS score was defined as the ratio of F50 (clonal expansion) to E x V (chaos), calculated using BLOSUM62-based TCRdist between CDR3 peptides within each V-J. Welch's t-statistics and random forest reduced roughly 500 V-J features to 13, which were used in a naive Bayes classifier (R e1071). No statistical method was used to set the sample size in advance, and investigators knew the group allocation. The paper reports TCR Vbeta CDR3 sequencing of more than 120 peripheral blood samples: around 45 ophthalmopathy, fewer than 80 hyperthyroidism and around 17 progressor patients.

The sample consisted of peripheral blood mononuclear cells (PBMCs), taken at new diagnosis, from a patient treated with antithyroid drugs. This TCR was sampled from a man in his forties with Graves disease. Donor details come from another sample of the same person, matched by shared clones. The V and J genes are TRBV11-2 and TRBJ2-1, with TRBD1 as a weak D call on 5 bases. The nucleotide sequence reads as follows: TGTGCCAGCAACTTATTGCCAGGGTCGGATGAGCAGTTCTTC. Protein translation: CASNLLPGSDEQFF.